This T cell receptor beta chain was observed in a study of T-cell reconstitution after alpha-beta-depleted transplantation in children. Regarding the study as a whole: T-cell counts and diversity were attributed mostly to newly produced T cells one year after transplant. The origin of alpha-beta T cells about two months after transplant was reportedly several hundred expanded graft clones. Some patients' high day-60 TCRbeta diversity was attributed to recipient cells surviving conditioning.

Details on this clonotype: Its specificity is unknown.

The CDR3 loop spans 15 amino acids. Trimming took 2 bases from V and 8 from J, leaving 18 bases between them. Germline V CDR1 and CDR2: MNHEY, SVGAGI. Construction of the TCRbeta library involved unique molecular identifiers. TCRdb called the PCR reads again in MiXCR, with one record for every CDR3 protein. This sample carries approximately 150,000 distinct CDR3 sequences, about 9% of them seen once, and the ten largest clones take less than 20%. Sequencing was performed on PBMCs, mostly from graft donor cells, taken 180 days after TCRalphabeta/CD19-depleted stem cell transplant. The receptor's source is a female patient aged 2-15 years who had a stem cell transplant for congenital amegakaryocytic thrombocytopenia, so the T cells may come from the graft donor. V and J are TRBV6-5 and TRBJ1-2, with D possibly TRBD1 on 5 matching bases. The chain's CDR3 is CASSYSKGRVQGYTF. In DNA, the CDR3 is TGTGCCAGCAGTTACAGTAAGGGGCGCGTTCAGGGCTACACCTTC.